The 15 T cell receptor beta chains reported below all come from one sample, sequenced in a study of shared clonotypes between healthy human individuals. CD45RO-negative, CCR7-positively selected cells formed the naive CD8 fraction, excluding terminally differentiated effector memory CD45RA+ cells. Profiled with immunoSEQ multiplex PCR; TCRdb holds only in-frame clones, not every one. Here the sample spans more than 2 million clones, around 95% being singletons. Sequencing input: naive CD8+ T cells from PBMCs. Every receptor here comes from a man between 18 and 35 years old in good health. Some clones in this sample may be carry-over from other donors' samples.

The genes are TRBV19 and TRBJ2-1; D unresolved. The CDR3 is 13 amino acids. Germline V gives CDR1 LNHDA, CDR2 SQIVND (reference sequence). Trimming took off 3 bases at V and 4 bases at J, with 7 bases between the two ends. The CDR3 sequence is CASSIIGYNEQFF. The CDR3 DNA follows: TGTGCCAGTAGTATCATCGGTTACAATGAGCAGTTCTTC.

This clone was recorded only once. This chain uses TRBV11-2 with TRBJ2-6; 7 bases match TRBD1. Per germline, CDR1 SGHAT and CDR2 FQNNGV. V was pared by 5 bases and J by 0 bases, with 10 bases of the junction left unmatched. The CDR3 is made up of 18 amino acids. The CDR3 loop is CASSDRDREISGANVLTF. DNA for the CDR3: TGTGCCAGCAGCGACCGGGACAGAGAAATCTCTGGGGCCAACGTCCTGACTTTC.

This chain joins TRBV7-9 and TRBJ2-2, with 7 nucleotides matching TRBD1. CDR3 size: 16 residues. Germline trimming cut 7 bases from V and 5 bases from J; bases unmatched to any gene: 13. CDR1 is SEHNR and CDR2 is FQNEAQ in the germline V gene (reference sequence). The CDR3 nucleotides are TGTGCCAGCAACCTTGGTGGAAGGGGGCAGACCGGGGAGCTGTTTTTT. Translating gives CASNLGGRGQTGELFF.

Here the CDR3 reads CSALEASTDTQYF. For the CDR3, the DNA is TGCAGCGCACTAGAGGCTAGCACAGATACGCAGTATTTT. The rearrangement joins TRBV29-1 to TRBJ2-3, with D maybe TRBD2 (5 bases). CDR1 and CDR2 from the germline V gene are SQVTM and ANQGSEA. V lost 7 bases and J 0 bases, leaving 11 bases between the germline ends. The CDR3 contains 13 residues.

Worth noting for this clone: This specimen includes other DNA sequences encoding the same CDR3. This sequence joins TRBV28 and TRBJ2-7; possible D gene TRBD1, 6 bases. The V end was cut by 5 bases, the J end by 4 bases, with 12 bases between. From germline, CDR1 is MDHEN and CDR2 SYDVKM. CDR3 length: 13 residues. The CDR3 protein is CASSPPGAYEQYF. CDR3 in DNA: TGTGCCAGCAGTCCCCCAGGGGCGTACGAGCAGTACTTC. Variable domain in full (rest from reference TRBV28 and TRBJ2-7): DVKVTQSSRYLVKRTGEKVFLECVQDMDHENMFWYRQDPGLGLRLIYFSYDVKMKEKGDIPEGYSVSREKKERFSLILESASTNQTSMYLCASSPPGAYEQYFGPGTRLTVT.

The rearrangement uses TRBV4-1 and TRBJ2-3; 9 positions match TRBD2. Germline values: CDR1 MGHRA, CDR2 YSYEKL. CDR3 length: 16 residues. V lost 1 base, J lost 4 bases, and 6 bases stayed unmatched. The CDR3 spells CASSQVAGGGSDTQYF. In DNA, the CDR3 is TGCGCCAGCAGCCAAGTGGCGGGGGGGGGATCAGATACGCAGTATTTT.

The chain recombines TRBV5-1 with TRBJ1-4; D remains ambiguous. Germline V lookup: CDR1 SGHRS, CDR2 YFSETQ. Deletions cut 2 bases from V and 0 bases from J, with 11 bases between. This CDR3 contains 16 residues. CDR3 sequence reads: CASSFGRDATNEKLFF. Written as DNA, the CDR3 is TGCGCCAGCAGCTTTGGAAGGGATGCAACTAATGAAAAACTGTTTTTT.

This rearrangement joins TRBV13 to TRBJ1-2, with TRBD1 identical over 8 bases. V lost 6 bases, J lost 7 bases, and 4 bases stayed unmatched. Germline loops: CDR1 PRHDT, CDR2 FYEKMQ (reference sequence). The CDR3 is 12 amino acids. CDR3 region: CASRSTGAGYTF. CDR3 nucleotides: TGTGCCAGCAGATCGACAGGGGCTGGCTACACCTTC. The full variable domain, rest sourced from reference TRBV13 and TRBJ1-2, is AAGVIQSPRHLIKEKRETATLKCYPIPRHDTVYWYQQGPGQDPQFLISFYEKMQSDKGSIPDRFSAQQFSDYHSELNMSSLELGDSALYFCASRSTGAGYTFGSGTRLTVV.

V usage is TRBV27 and J usage is TRBJ2-3; 15 nucleotides match TRBD2. Germline CDR1 is MNHEY and CDR2 is SMNVEV (reference sequence). This CDR3 has 15 amino acids. V shed 4 bases and J 7 bases; nucleotides not matched to a gene: 3. CDR3 sequence: CASSSGTSGRNTQYF. In nucleotides, the CDR3 is TGTGCCAGCAGTTCCGGGACTAGCGGGAGGAATACGCAGTATTTT.

The J gene is TRBJ2-2, the V gene TRBV9, with D uncertain. This CDR3 spans 14 amino acids. Per germline, CDR1 SGDLS and CDR2 YYNGEE. V was trimmed by 3 bases and J by 5 bases, leaving 11 bases between them. In DNA, the CDR3 is TGTGCCAGCAGCGGCCGTGTTGAGACCGGGGAGCTGTTTTTT. Its protein is CASSGRVETGELFF. Full variable domain (rest looked up from reference TRBV9 and TRBJ2-2): DSGVTQTPKHLITATGQRVTLRCSPRSGDLSVYWYQQSLDQGLQFLIQYYNGEERAKGNILERFSAQQFPDLHSELNLSSLELGDSALYFCASSGRVETGELFFGEGSRLTVL.

The genes are TRBV4-1 and TRBJ1-2, with a tentative D call TRBD1 (6 bases). CDR1 and CDR2 (germline): MGHRA, YSYEKL. Trimming cost V 4 bases and J 0 bases, with 18 bases left between them. This CDR3 region has 17 residues. This CDR3 reads CASSRLAQGRTNYGYTF. The CDR3 DNA reads as TGCGCCAGCAGCCGCCTGGCCCAGGGGCGGACTAACTATGGCTACACCTTC.

V gene TRBV6-1 combines with J gene TRBJ1-1; D is ambiguous. The CDR3 sequence is 9 residues long. Germline CDR1 and CDR2: MNHNS and SASEGT. Trimming took 3 bases from V and 11 from J, leaving 4 bases between them. The CDR3 DNA follows: TGTGCCAGCAGTGACCGCGCTTTCTTT. This encodes CASSDRAFF.

This clone was counted a single time. V gene TRBV5-4 combines with J gene TRBJ2-7; no clear D gene. Trimming removed 4 bases from V and 5 bases from J, with 19 bases in between. Germline V gene sequence: CDR1 SGHNT, CDR2 YYREEE (reference sequence). The length of the CDR3 is 15 residues. DNA for the CDR3: TGTGCCAGCAGCCCGAATCTTGTATTGGAAAACGAGCAGTACTTC. It codes for CASSPNLVLENEQYF. The whole variable domain, filled in from reference TRBV5-4 and TRBJ2-7, reads ETGVTQSPTHLIKTRGQQVTLRCSSQSGHNTVSWYQQALGQGPQFIFQYYREEENGRGNFPPRFSGLQFPNYSSELNVNALELDDSALYLCASSPNLVLENEQYFGPGTRLTVT.

Comment on this clone: Other nucleotide sequences from this sample produce the same CDR3. The chain has TRBV27 and TRBJ1-5; maybe TRBD1 (6 bases). The germline CDR1 and CDR2 sequences are MNHEY and SMNVEV (reference sequence). The length of the CDR3 is 13 residues. Trimming cost V 3 bases and J 7 bases, with 10 bases left between them. For the CDR3, the DNA is TGTGCCAGCAGTTTCGGCAGGGGCCAGCCCCAGCATTTT. As protein: CASSFGRGQPQHF.

The chain joins TRBV5-6 to TRBJ2-7, with D hard to call. Trimming removed 4 bases at V and 3 bases at J, with 11 bases between. Germline-derived CDR1 and CDR2 are SGHDT and YYEEEE. The CDR3 contains 13 residues. The CDR3 bases are TGTGCCAGCAGCCGTGGGGTGGTCTACGAGCAGTACTTC. Amino acids: CASSRGVVYEQYF.